This T cell receptor (beta chain) was captured by sequencing in a study of cytomegalovirus exposure and HLA in healthy donors. About the research overall: Counted in an early data release were tens of millions of unique TCRs from HLA-typed donors.

The CDR3 is made up of 17 amino acids. Germline V gene sequence: CDR1 SGHVS, CDR2 FNYEAQ. The junction had 10 bases not matched to a gene; V was cut back by 5 bases and J by 5 bases. To note about this clone: The antigen is unknown.

PCR was performed using 60 Vbeta and 13 Jbeta primers. Repertoires were generated with immunoSEQ multiplex PCR, while TCRdb's copy carries only in-frame clones and drops some. The sample has under 200,000 clones, over 70% seen once; the top ten hold under 9%. The study's findings and limits: The analysis excluded some indistinguishable V segments, including TRBV6-2 and TRBV6-3.

The TCR comes from a woman between 40 and 50 years old in good health and CMV-seropositive. This sequence joins TRBV7-6 and TRBJ2-2, with 11 bases that match TRBD2. The sequenced material came from PBMCs. The chain's CDR3 is CASSPARLAGYTGELFF. Written as DNA, the CDR3 is TGTGCCAGCAGCCCAGCGCGACTAGCGGGGTATACCGGGGAGCTGTTTTTT.